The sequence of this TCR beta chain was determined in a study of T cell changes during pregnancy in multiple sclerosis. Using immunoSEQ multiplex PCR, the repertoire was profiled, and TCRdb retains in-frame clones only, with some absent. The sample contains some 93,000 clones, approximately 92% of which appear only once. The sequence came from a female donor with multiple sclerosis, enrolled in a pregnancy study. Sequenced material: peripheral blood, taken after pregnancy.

The chain's CDR3 is CASSYRGDEQFF. Here the CDR3 DNA reads TGTGCCAGCAGTTACAGGGGCGATGAGCAGTTCTTC. The rearrangement uses TRBV7-9 and TRBJ2-1; 7 nucleotides line up with TRBD1. CDR1 and CDR2 (germline): SEHNR, FQNEAQ (reference sequence). V was clipped by 6 bases and J by 8 bases; unmatched bases: 4. The CDR3 covers 12 residues.